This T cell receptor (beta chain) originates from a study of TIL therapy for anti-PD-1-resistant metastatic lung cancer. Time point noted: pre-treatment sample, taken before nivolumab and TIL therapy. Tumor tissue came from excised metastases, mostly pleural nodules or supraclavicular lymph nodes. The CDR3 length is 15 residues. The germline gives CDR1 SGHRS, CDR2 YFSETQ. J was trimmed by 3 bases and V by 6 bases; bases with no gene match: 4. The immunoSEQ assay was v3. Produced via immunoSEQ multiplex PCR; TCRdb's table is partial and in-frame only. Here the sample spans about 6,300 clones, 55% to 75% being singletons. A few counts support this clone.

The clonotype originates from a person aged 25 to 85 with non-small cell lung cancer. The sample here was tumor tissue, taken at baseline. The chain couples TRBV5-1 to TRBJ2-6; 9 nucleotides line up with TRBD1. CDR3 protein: CASKGQGDGANVLTF. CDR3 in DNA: TGCGCCAGCAAGGGACAGGGTGATGGGGCCAACGTCCTGACTTTC.